A selection of T cell receptor beta chains follows, all from one sample in a study of blood T cell repertoires in COVID-19. Data came from immunoSEQ multiplex PCR; TCRdb stores just in-frame clones and leaves some out. The table includes under 300,000 clones, roughly 90% detected once. The sample was peripheral blood. The receptors come from a woman between 70 and 85 years old with COVID-19, enrolled during active disease. Both conserved end residues are part of each CDR3. D genes are given only for firm matches. The listing skips clone size in some rows; elsewhere it reads once, few, many or a size class.

V gene: TRBV7-2
J gene: TRBJ1-1
clone size: .
D gene: .
CDR3 protein: CASSLDITLNTEAFF
CDR3 DNA: TGTGCCAGCAGCTTAGACATCACCCTGAACACTGAAGCTTTCTTT

V gene: TRBV25-1
J gene: TRBJ2-7
clone size: .
D gene: .
CDR3 protein: CASSGGVGGPLYYEQYF
CDR3 DNA: TGTGCCAGCAGTGGGGGGGTCGGGGGTCCCCTATATTACGAGCAGTACTTC

V gene: TRBV20-1
J gene: TRBJ2-3
clone size: .
D gene: .
CDR3 protein: CSATRTTQYF
CDR3 DNA: TGCAGTGCCACTAGAACTACGCAGTATTTT

V gene: TRBV6-2/TRBV6-3
J gene: TRBJ2-1
clone size: .
D gene: TRBD2
CDR3 protein: CASSHLTSGYGNEQFF
CDR3 DNA: TGTGCCAGCAGCCATTTGACTAGCGGGTATGGCAATGAGCAGTTCTTC

V gene: TRBV27
J gene: TRBJ1-2
clone size: .
D gene: TRBD1
CDR3 protein: CASSLGTGLYGYTF
CDR3 DNA: TGTGCCAGCAGTTTAGGGACAGGTCTCTATGGCTACACCTTC

V gene: TRBV7-2
J gene: TRBJ2-7
clone size: .
D gene: .
CDR3 protein: CASSPLSAYEQYF
CDR3 DNA: TGTGCCAGCAGCCCACTTAGTGCCTACGAGCAGTACTTC

V gene: TRBV15
J gene: TRBJ2-1
clone size: .
D gene: .
CDR3 protein: CATSRPINSYNEQFF
CDR3 DNA: TGTGCCACCAGCAGACCCATCAACTCCTACAATGAGCAGTTCTTC

V gene: TRBV12-5
J gene: TRBJ2-1
clone size: .
D gene: .
CDR3 protein: CASGLSGSSNEQFF
CDR3 DNA: TGTGCTAGTGGTTTGTCGGGATCTTCCAATGAGCAGTTCTTC

V gene: TRBV2
J gene: TRBJ2-7
clone size: .
D gene: TRBD2
CDR3 protein: CASNGLAGGPREQYF
CDR3 DNA: TGTGCCAGCAACGGACTAGCGGGGGGGCCGAGGGAGCAGTACTTC

V gene: TRBV7-2
J gene: TRBJ1-3
clone size: .
D gene: .
CDR3 protein: CASSLGARSGNTIYF
CDR3 DNA: TGTGCCAGCAGCTTGGGGGCCCGGTCTGGAAACACCATATATTTT

V gene: TRBV6-1
J gene: TRBJ1-5
clone size: .
D gene: .
CDR3 protein: CASSESGSNQPQHF
CDR3 DNA: TGTGCCAGCAGTGAAAGCGGGAGCAATCAGCCCCAGCATTTT

V gene: TRBV2
J gene: TRBJ1-5
clone size: .
D gene: TRBD1
CDR3 protein: CASSEGTGVYIQHF
CDR3 DNA: TGTGCCAGCAGTGAGGGGACAGGGGTCTATATCCAGCATTTT

V gene: TRBV5-6
J gene: TRBJ2-2
clone size: .
D gene: TRBD1
CDR3 protein: CASSSGTGGTGELFF
CDR3 DNA: TGTGCCAGCAGCTCCGGGACAGGGGGCACCGGGGAGCTGTTTTTT

V gene: TRBV5-8
J gene: TRBJ2-1
clone size: .
D gene: .
CDR3 protein: CASSLNSYNEQFF
CDR3 DNA: TGTGCCAGCAGCTTAAACAGCTACAATGAGCAGTTCTTC

V gene: TRBV4-1
J gene: TRBJ1-1
clone size: .
D gene: .
CDR3 protein: CASSQGPQGTEAFF
CDR3 DNA: TGCGCCAGCAGCCAAGGCCCCCAGGGGACTGAAGCTTTCTTT

V gene: TRBV6-5
J gene: TRBJ1-1
clone size: .
D gene: .
CDR3 protein: CASSRRAEAFF
CDR3 DNA: TGTGCCAGCAGCCGGAGAGCTGAAGCTTTCTTT

V gene: TRBV11-3
J gene: TRBJ2-7
clone size: .
D gene: .
CDR3 protein: CASSSRADYHEQYF
CDR3 DNA: TGTGCCAGCTCGTCCAGGGCGGACTACCACGAGCAGTACTTC

V gene: TRBV18
J gene: TRBJ2-2
clone size: .
D gene: .
CDR3 protein: CASSPTLSNTGELFF
CDR3 DNA: TGTGCCAGCTCGCCGACTCTCTCGAACACCGGGGAGCTGTTTTTT

V gene: TRBV5-4
J gene: TRBJ1-6
clone size: .
D gene: .
CDR3 protein: CAGSGGPGALNSPLHF
CDR3 DNA: TGTGCCGGTTCGGGGGGTCCAGGGGCTCTTAATTCACCCCTCCACTTT

V gene: TRBV30
J gene: TRBJ1-1
clone size: .
D gene: .
CDR3 protein: CAYFRGGTEAFF
CDR3 DNA: TGTGCCTATTTTCGGGGTGGCACTGAAGCTTTCTTT

V gene: TRBV5-4
J gene: TRBJ2-7
clone size: .
D gene: TRBD2
CDR3 protein: CASSPGAGESYEQYF
CDR3 DNA: TGTGCCAGCAGCCCAGGAGCGGGGGAATCCTACGAGCAGTACTTC

V gene: TRBV11-3
J gene: TRBJ1-1
clone size: few
D gene: .
CDR3 protein: CASSFGANTEAFF
CDR3 DNA: TGTGCCAGCAGCTTTGGGGCGAACACTGAAGCTTTCTTT

V gene: TRBV7-9
J gene: TRBJ2-2
clone size: .
D gene: .
CDR3 protein: CASSLNLVDTGELFF
CDR3 DNA: TGTGCCAGCAGCTTAAACTTAGTAGACACCGGGGAGCTGTTTTTT

V gene: TRBV9
J gene: TRBJ2-1
clone size: .
D gene: .
CDR3 protein: CASSASPVDEQFF
CDR3 DNA: TGTGCCAGCAGCGCCTCCCCCGTTGATGAGCAGTTCTTC

V gene: TRBV5-6
J gene: TRBJ1-1
clone size: .
D gene: TRBD1
CDR3 protein: CASSFTDREWNTEAFF
CDR3 DNA: TGTGCCAGCAGCTTTACCGACAGGGAATGGAACACTGAAGCTTTCTTT

V gene: TRBV7-3
J gene: TRBJ2-2
clone size: .
D gene: TRBD1
CDR3 protein: CASSVGTGGIGELFF
CDR3 DNA: TGTGCCAGCAGCGTCGGGACAGGGGGCATCGGGGAGCTGTTTTTT

V gene: TRBV4-1
J gene: TRBJ2-3
clone size: .
D gene: TRBD2
CDR3 protein: CARSHWGRGGQGDTQYF
CDR3 DNA: TGCGCCCGCAGCCACTGGGGGCGGGGGGGCCAGGGAGATACGCAGTATTTT

V gene: TRBV5-1
J gene: TRBJ2-7
clone size: .
D gene: .
CDR3 protein: CASSLALEAYEQYF
CDR3 DNA: TGCGCCAGCAGCTTGGCCCTTGAGGCCTACGAGCAGTACTTC

V gene: TRBV14
J gene: TRBJ2-5
clone size: .
D gene: .
CDR3 protein: CASSHLRGRGETQYF
CDR3 DNA: TGTGCCAGCAGCCATTTAAGGGGAAGGGGAGAGACCCAGTACTTC

V gene: TRBV9
J gene: TRBJ1-3
clone size: .
D gene: .
CDR3 protein: CASSLTGFSRNTIYF
CDR3 DNA: TGTGCCAGCAGCTTAACAGGATTCTCTAGAAACACCATATATTTT

V gene: TRBV11-3
J gene: TRBJ2-5
clone size: .
D gene: .
CDR3 protein: CASSGRSGTQYF
CDR3 DNA: TGTGCCAGCAGCGGACGGAGCGGGACCCAGTACTTC

V gene: TRBV13
J gene: TRBJ2-7
clone size: .
D gene: .
CDR3 protein: CASSLMQGYEQYF
CDR3 DNA: TGTGCCAGCAGCTTAATGCAGGGTTACGAGCAGTACTTC

V gene: TRBV30
J gene: TRBJ1-5
clone size: .
D gene: TRBD1
CDR3 protein: CACERGQGGNQPQHF
CDR3 DNA: TGTGCCTGCGAGAGGGGACAGGGCGGCAATCAGCCCCAGCATTTT

V gene: TRBV5-6
J gene: TRBJ2-3
clone size: .
D gene: TRBD1
CDR3 protein: CASSLGTGRTDTQYF
CDR3 DNA: TGTGCCAGCAGCTTGGGGACAGGCCGCACAGATACGCAGTATTTT

V gene: TRBV27
J gene: TRBJ2-7
clone size: .
D gene: .
CDR3 protein: CASSLSPSPHEQYF
CDR3 DNA: TGTGCCAGCAGTTTATCCCCTAGCCCACACGAGCAGTACTTC

V gene: TRBV2
J gene: TRBJ2-2
clone size: once
D gene: .
CDR3 protein: CASSDYGELFF
CDR3 DNA: TGTGCCAGCAGTGATTACGGGGAGCTGTTTTTT

V gene: TRBV5-8
J gene: TRBJ1-1
clone size: .
D gene: .
CDR3 protein: CASSLSWDLRGVTEAFF
CDR3 DNA: TGTGCCAGCAGCTTGAGTTGGGACCTTCGGGGGGTCACTGAAGCTTTCTTT

V gene: TRBV5-1
J gene: TRBJ2-1
clone size: .
D gene: TRBD2
CDR3 protein: CASSLTLAGGNEEQFF
CDR3 DNA: TGCGCCAGCAGCCTGACTCTAGCGGGGGGAAATGAAGAGCAGTTCTTC